These 26 T cell receptor beta chains were all obtained from the same sample, sequenced in a study of T cells in Graves' hyperthyroidism and ophthalmopathy. TCR beta CDR3 regions were amplified from RNA. The study used the HTBI primer set for a first-round RT-PCR of the TCR CDR3. TCRdb re-derived calls from the multiplex PCR reads in MiXCR, one entry per CDR3 protein. The sample holds 700,000 to 850,000 distinct CDR3 sequences, approximately 36% seen once. Sequenced: blood. The receptors come from a woman in her thirties or forties with Graves' hyperthyroidism.

This clonotype was counted only a few times. The chain has TRBV6-2 or TRBV6-3 and TRBJ2-5; TRBD2 agrees at 10 bases. Germline V gene lookup returns CDR1 MNHEY and CDR2 SVGEGT. The V segment lost 0 bases and the J segment 5 bases; nucleotides outside the gene matches: 6. The CDR3 spans 16 residues. CDR3 nucleotide sequence: TGTGCCAGCAGTTACTCCAGCGGGAGGGCCTGGGAGACCCAGTACTTC. Translating it yields CASSYSSGRAWETQYF.

This clonotype showed up just a few times. This chain uses TRBV12-3 or TRBV12-4 with TRBJ1-3, with a tentative D call TRBD1 (6 bases). V gave up 5 bases and J gave up 7 bases, with 15 bases separating them. There are 14 residues in the CDR3. The CDR3 DNA is TGTGCCAGCAGTCACCGGGACAAGGGGAACACCATATATTTT. Its protein is CASSHRDKGNTIYF.

This clonotype occurred a few times. This chain links TRBV9 with TRBJ2-5; D gene ambiguous. Germline CDR1 and CDR2: SGDLS and YYNGEE. The CDR3 is 13 residues long. Trimming removed 5 bases at V and 5 bases at J, with 13 bases between. CDR3: CASSLSSVETQYF. CDR3 in DNA: TGTGCCAGCAGTTTATCGTCAGTGGAGACCCAGTACTTC.

The chain carries TRBV24-1 and TRBJ1-5; D gene ambiguous. The CDR3 is made up of 15 amino acids. The V end was cut by 2 bases, the J end by 1 base, with 8 bases between. Germline loops: CDR1 KGHDR, CDR2 SFDVKD. The CDR3 sequence is CATSDSGGSNQPQHF. As DNA, the CDR3 is TGTGCCACCAGTGATTCTGGCGGAAGCAATCAGCCCCAGCATTTT.

This clonotype was observed a few times. The chain carries TRBV19 and TRBJ1-1; D unresolved. This CDR3 is 14 amino acids long. CDR1 and CDR2 (germline): LNHDA, SQIVND (reference sequence). Trimming shortened V by 7 bases and J by 3 bases, and 15 bases separated the two germline ends. In DNA form, the CDR3 reads TGTGCCAGTAAGGTGGGGAGTCAGGACACTGAAGCTTTCTTT. Translating gives CASKVGSQDTEAFF.

Only one count was recorded for this clonotype. This sequence joins TRBV19 and TRBJ1-2; no firm D call. Trimming cost V 1 base and J 3 bases, with 12 bases left between them. The CDR3 runs to 15 residues. CDR1 and CDR2 (germline): LNHDA, SQIVND (reference sequence). The CDR3 region is CASSIGEWWDYGYTF. CDR3 sequence (DNA): TGTGCCAGTAGTATAGGGGAATGGTGGGACTATGGCTACACCTTC.

The chain uses TRBV19 and TRBJ1-2; D gene unclear. The V end lost 5 bases, the J end lost 3 bases, and 16 bases lay between the germline ends. This CDR3 spans 15 amino acids. Looked up from germline, CDR1 is LNHDA and CDR2 is SQIVND (reference sequence). The CDR3 sequence: CASSFQDANYYGYTF. CDR3 sequence (DNA): TGTGCCAGTAGTTTCCAGGACGCAAATTACTATGGCTACACCTTC.

This clonotype was found a few times. The chain employs TRBV9 and TRBJ1-5, with D possibly being TRBD1 (5 bases). The germline CDR1 and CDR2 sequences are SGDLS and YYNGEE. This CDR3 comprises 13 residues. V lost 7 bases and J lost 4, with 12 bases in between. CDR3 nucleotide sequence: TGTGCCAGCTCAGCAAGACAGAATCAGCCCCAGCATTTT. It translates to CASSARQNQPQHF.

This chain uses TRBV7-3 with TRBJ1-3, with D uncertain. CDR1 SGHTA and CDR2 FQGTGA come from the germline V gene. V was cut by 5 bases and J by 0 bases, with 11 bases left in between. There are 15 residues in the CDR3. CDR3 in DNA: TGTGCCAGCAGCCAAGGACTCGACTCTGGAAACACCATATATTTT. Encoded protein: CASSQGLDSGNTIYF.

With regard to this clonotype: A much bigger clone sits one base away, suggesting this may be a read error. The genes are TRBV10-2 and TRBJ1-1; weak D call: TRBD1 (6 bases). CDR1 is WSHSY and CDR2 is SAAADI in the germline V gene. Trimming stripped 2 bases from V and 9 bases from J, with 13 bases between. This CDR3 has 13 residues. CDR3 sequence reads: CASSENRARKAFF. CDR3 in DNA: TGCGCCAGCAGTGAGAACAGGGCGAGGAAAGCTTTCTTT.

This clonotype was recorded many times. V is TRBV7-9 and J is TRBJ2-7; TRBD2 agrees at 8 bases. In germline, CDR1 is SEHNR, CDR2 FQNEAQ (reference sequence). V shed 5 bases and J 3 bases; nucleotides not matched to a gene: 9. The CDR3 extends over 15 amino acids. The CDR3 coding sequence is TGTGCCAGCAGCCCGCGCAGCGGGAGTAGCTACGAGCAGTACTTC. Translated, it gives CASSPRSGSSYEQYF.

This clonotype was counted at least ten times. This chain joins TRBV7-9 and TRBJ1-1, with TRBD1 as a possible D gene (5 bases). Germline lookup yields CDR1 SEHNR and CDR2 FQNEAQ (reference sequence). The CDR3 runs 15 residues. The V and J ends lost 1 base and 3 bases respectively, with 12 bases between them. Here the CDR3 reads CASSLVGARDTEAFF. For the CDR3, the DNA is TGTGCCAGCAGCTTAGTCGGGGCGAGGGACACTGAAGCTTTCTTT. Full variable domain (outside the CDR3, taken from reference TRBV7-9 and TRBJ1-1): DTGVSQNPRHKITKRGQNVTFRCDPISEHNRLYWYRQTLGQGPEFLTYFQNEAQLEKSRLLSDRFSAERPKGSFSTLEIQRTEQGDSAMYLCASSLVGARDTEAFFGQGTRLTVV.

The chain links TRBV7-2 to TRBJ2-7; 7 bases are a match to TRBD2. The CDR3 consists of 14 residues. V dropped 5 bases and J dropped 6; count of bases not matched to a gene: 10. Germline values: CDR1 SGHTA, CDR2 FQGNSA. The DNA for the CDR3 is TGTGCCAGCAGCCAAGGTCCAGCGGGGCCCGAGCAGTACTTC. It yields the protein CASSQGPAGPEQYF.

This clonotype was recorded a few times. V and J are TRBV19 and TRBJ1-1; D is perhaps TRBD1 (6 bases). Germline values: CDR1 LNHDA, CDR2 SQIVND (reference sequence). The CDR3 contains 14 residues. Deletions cut 2 bases from V and 3 bases from J, with 10 bases between. DNA for the CDR3: TGTGCCAGTAGTATAAGGGGGAAGGACACTGAAGCTTTCTTT. Amino acids: CASSIRGKDTEAFF.

The CDR3 sequence is CASGFGANYGYTF. In DNA form, the CDR3 reads TGTGCTAGTGGTTTCGGAGCTAACTATGGCTACACCTTC. This rearrangement joins TRBV12-5 to TRBJ1-2; D is undetermined. The CDR3 is 13 amino acids. Trimming removed 3 bases from V and 0 bases from J, with 5 bases in between. Germline V gene sequence: CDR1 LGHNT, CDR2 FRNRAP.

This chain joins TRBV6-6 and TRBJ1-1; D is unresolved. V was pared by 2 bases and J by 0 bases, with 7 bases between. Germline V gene data show CDR1 as MNHNY and CDR2 as SVGAGI (reference sequence). The CDR3 spans 14 residues. In DNA form, the CDR3 reads TGTGCCAGCAGTTACGCCGGGGTGAACACTGAAGCTTTCTTT. This sequence encodes CASSYAGVNTEAFF.

V usage is TRBV24-1 and J usage is TRBJ1-5; possibly TRBD1 for D (5 bases). The germline V and J ends were trimmed by 10 bases and 4 bases, with 16 bases remaining between them. The CDR3 runs to 14 residues. From germline, CDR1 is KGHDR and CDR2 SFDVKD. The CDR3 loop is CATRTNGTNQPQHF. The CDR3 DNA follows: TGTGCCACAAGGACTAATGGGACGAATCAGCCCCAGCATTTT.

This clonotype was counted ten times or more. The chain recombines TRBV5-5 with TRBJ2-5; D remains ambiguous. V was clipped by 0 bases and J by 1 base, with 7 bases between them. The CDR3 has 14 amino acids. CDR1 SGHKS and CDR2 YYEKEE come from the germline V gene (reference sequence). CDR3 DNA sequence: TGTGCCAGCAGCTTGGAGGCTCTCCAAGAGACCCAGTACTTC. Amino acids: CASSLEALQETQYF.

The chain has TRBV5-1 and TRBJ1-5; TRBD1 is a possible D gene (5 bases). This CDR3 has 16 amino acids. Germline V gene lookup returns CDR1 SGHRS and CDR2 YFSETQ. V lost 1 base, J lost 0 bases, and 11 bases lay in between. CDR3 region: CASSLSPGNSNQPQHF. CDR3 DNA sequence: TGCGCCAGCAGCTTGTCTCCAGGGAATAGCAATCAGCCCCAGCATTTT.

This clonotype was counted many times. V is TRBV10-3 and J is TRBJ1-6, with no clear D. V lost 8 bases, J lost 10 bases, and 15 bases lay in between. The germline gives CDR1 ENHRY, CDR2 SYGVKD. The CDR3 has 13 amino acids. The CDR3: CAIGFGGLSPLHF. The CDR3 region has the DNA TGTGCCATCGGCTTTGGAGGGCTCTCACCCCTCCACTTT.

This clonotype has a handful of counts. The V gene is TRBV11-2, the J gene TRBJ2-7, with D hard to call. CDR1 is SGHAT, CDR2 FQNNGV, per germline. Trimming cost V 0 bases and J 2 bases, with 11 bases left between them. CDR3 length: 15 amino acids. The CDR3 reads CASSLEELSTYEQYF. The DNA of the CDR3 is TGTGCCAGCAGCTTAGAGGAGCTCAGTACCTACGAGCAGTACTTC.

This clonotype appeared a few times. The rearrangement links TRBV5-1 to TRBJ2-2; D is uncertain. This CDR3 is built from 15 residues. Germline CDR1 is SGHRS and CDR2 is YFSETQ. Deletions cut 6 bases from V and 3 bases from J, with 15 bases between. CDR3 region: CASKGASQYTGELFF. The CDR3 DNA sequence: TGCGCCAGCAAAGGTGCCTCACAGTACACCGGGGAGCTGTTTTTT.

This clonotype has ten or more counts. This chain uses TRBV2 with TRBJ1-5; D gene unclear. V dropped 4 bases and J dropped 2 bases, with 12 bases sitting between them. Per germline, CDR1 SNHLY and CDR2 FYNNEI. The length of the CDR3 is 15 residues. The CDR3 here is CASSGAGSRNQPQHF. CDR3 DNA sequence: TGTGCCAGCAGTGGCGCTGGCAGTCGCAATCAGCCCCAGCATTTT.

In its sample, this clonotype was seen a few times. This chain uses TRBV19 with TRBJ1-2; the match to TRBD1 covers 8 bases. CDR1 is LNHDA and CDR2 is SQIVND in the germline V gene (reference sequence). The CDR3 runs 15 residues. V lost 6 bases and J lost 4; bases outside the gene matches: 10. CDR3 residues: CASRTGTGIIYGYTF. DNA for the CDR3: TGTGCCAGTAGAACCGGGACAGGCATTATCTATGGCTACACCTTC.

This clonotype was counted ten times or more. The chain employs TRBV7-9 and TRBJ2-2; no reliable D call. CDR3 length equals 11 residues. V was cut by 3 bases and J by 7 bases, with 3 bases left in between. CDR1 and CDR2 (germline): SEHNR, FQNEAQ (reference sequence). The CDR3: CASSFGGELFF. The CDR3 DNA follows: TGTGCCAGCAGCTTTGGCGGGGAGCTGTTTTTT.

Regarding this clonotype: A much larger clone lies a single base off, so this may be a read error. The chain recombines TRBV7-8 with TRBJ1-6; 7 bases are shared with TRBD1. Germline lookup yields CDR1 SGHVS and CDR2 FQNEAQ. The V segment lost 0 bases and the J segment 6 bases; nucleotides outside the gene matches: 2. The CDR3 sequence is 15 residues long. The CDR3 is CASSLAGDSNSPLHF. The CDR3 region has the DNA TGTGCCAGCAGCTTAGCCGGGGACAGTAATTCACCCCTCCACTTT.